The 15 T cell receptor beta chains below come from one sample, sequenced in a study of cytomegalovirus exposure and HLA in healthy donors. The PCR used 60 Vbeta and 13 Jbeta primers. Measured with immunoSEQ multiplex PCR; TCRdb has only the in-frame clones, and not every one. This table has fewer than 200,000 clones, 81% appearing once. Specimen: PBMCs. The receptors shown here come from a woman aged 18 to 35 in good health and CMV-seronegative.

The chain uses TRBV5-1 and TRBJ2-7, with TRBD1 matching over 8 bases. CDR1 SGHRS and CDR2 YFSETQ come from the germline V gene. V was clipped by 0 bases and J by 3 bases; unmatched bases: 8. This CDR3 spans 16 amino acids. This CDR3 is CASSLVPGTGNYEQYF. The CDR3 DNA sequence: TGCGCCAGCAGCTTGGTTCCCGGGACAGGAAACTACGAGCAGTACTTC.

A word on this clone: The junction and the germline gene differ at one end; a read error may be behind it. The sample contains more than one DNA sequence encoding this CDR3. The chain employs TRBV4-1 and TRBJ1-2; weak D call: TRBD1 (6 bases). Germline V gives CDR1 MGHRA, CDR2 YSYEKL. This CDR3 spans 16 amino acids. The CDR3 loop reads CASSVKQGIDDYGYTF. The CDR3 nucleotides are TGTGCCAGCAGCGTAAAACAGGGAATTGATGACTATGGCTACACCTTC.

This chain links TRBV7-9 with TRBJ1-3; 8 bases match TRBD1. This CDR3 contains 15 residues. The germline V gene encodes CDR1 SEHNR and CDR2 FQNEAQ (reference sequence). After removal of 7 bases from V and 4 bases from J, the junction contained 9 bases not matched to a gene. CDR3 sequence: CASNEWTGLGNTIYF. In nucleotides, the CDR3 is TGTGCCAGCAACGAATGGACAGGGTTAGGAAACACCATATATTTT.

The rearrangement joins TRBV28 to TRBJ1-2; unclear D gene. This CDR3 has 15 residues. Per the germline V gene, CDR1 is MDHEN and CDR2 is SYDVKM. The V end lost 2 bases, the J end lost 4 bases, and 14 bases lay between the germline ends. This chain's CDR3 is CASSLISTDVYGYTF. CDR3 nucleotide sequence: TGTGCCAGCAGTTTAATATCCACAGATGTCTATGGCTACACCTTC.

The chain is built from TRBV4-1 and TRBJ1-5; weak D call: TRBD1 (5 bases). Germline CDR1 reads MGHRA; CDR2 reads YSYEKL. The V and J ends lost 0 bases and 7 bases respectively, with 19 bases between them. This CDR3 contains 17 residues. CDR3 loop: CASSQDPGQGGGQPQHF. The DNA for the CDR3 is TGCGCCAGCAGCCAAGACCCTGGGCAGGGAGGAGGACAGCCCCAGCATTTT.

The chain links TRBV27 to TRBJ2-7, with D possibly matching TRBD2 (6 bases). The CDR3 extends over 14 amino acids. CDR1 and CDR2 (germline): MNHEY, SMNVEV (reference sequence). Trimming stripped 3 bases from V and 0 bases from J, with 9 bases between. CDR3 protein: CASSFAGNSYEQYF. The CDR3 DNA reads as TGTGCCAGCAGTTTCGCGGGAAACTCCTACGAGCAGTACTTC.

V and J are TRBV28 and TRBJ2-5, with TRBD2 matching 7 bases. The assigned J gene may be wrong: the sequence end matches TRBJ2-7 better. This CDR3 is built from 14 residues. CDR1 and CDR2 (germline): MDHEN, SYDVKM. The CDR3 region is CASSLAGGSYEQYF. The CDR3 nucleotides are TGTGCCAGCAGTTTGGCCGGCGGGAGCTACGAGCAGTACTTC.

V and J are TRBV7-9 and TRBJ2-3, with 7 bases fitting TRBD2. The CDR3 length is 13 residues. The V segment lost 8 bases and the J segment 2 bases; nucleotides outside the gene matches: 4. Germline V gives CDR1 SEHNR, CDR2 FQNEAQ (reference sequence). CDR3 in amino acids: CASQAGHTDTQYF. The CDR3 region has the DNA TGTGCCAGCCAAGCGGGGCACACAGATACGCAGTATTTT.

CDR3 sequence (DNA): TGTGCCAGCAGTATCTCCCGGGGGACTGTCGATGAGCAGTTCTTC. Its translation: CASSISRGTVDEQFF. The J gene is TRBJ2-1, the V gene TRBV28, with D possibly matching TRBD2 (6 bases). V was trimmed by 5 bases and J by 8 bases, leaving 19 bases between them. The germline V gene encodes CDR1 MDHEN and CDR2 SYDVKM. The CDR3 has 15 residues.

This sequence joins TRBV25-1 and TRBJ2-3, with D possibly matching TRBD1 (6 bases). The CDR3 runs 14 residues. Trimming pared 2 bases from V and 4 bases from J, leaving 10 bases between. Germline V gene sequence: CDR1 MGHDK, CDR2 SYGVNS. CDR3 sequence (DNA): TGTGCCAGCAGTGAAACAGGGAGAGCAGATACGCAGTATTTT. Its translation: CASSETGRADTQYF.

The chain couples TRBV7-9 to TRBJ2-3; 9 bases agree with TRBD1. CDR1 and CDR2 (germline): SEHNR, FQNEAQ (reference sequence). The CDR3 sequence is 16 residues long. Unmatched junction bases numbered 6, after V lost 5 bases and J lost 0 bases. CDR3 nucleotides: TGTGCCAGCAGCCTGGGGACAGGGACTAGCACAGATACGCAGTATTTT. Encoded protein: CASSLGTGTSTDTQYF.

This chain connects TRBV28 to TRBJ1-4; TRBD1 is a possible D gene (5 bases). The CDR3 covers 16 residues. Germline-derived CDR1 and CDR2 are MDHEN and SYDVKM. Trimming left V 2 bases short and J 0 bases short, with 10 bases between. The CDR3 spells CASSLVGEATNEKLFF. Here the CDR3 DNA reads TGTGCCAGCAGTTTAGTAGGGGAGGCAACTAATGAAAAACTGTTTTTT.

The genes are TRBV19 and TRBJ1-6; TRBD1 matches 8 bases. CDR1 is LNHDA, CDR2 SQIVND, per germline (reference sequence). The V gene end was trimmed by 4 bases and the J gene end by 8 bases; junction bases not matched to a gene: 1. The CDR3 extends over 13 amino acids. The CDR3 nucleotides read TGTGCCAGTAGTACAGGGGGCGATTCACCCCTCCACTTT. Its translation is CASSTGGDSPLHF.

The CDR3 loop reads CASNFGTYYEQYF. DNA for the CDR3: TGTGCCAGCAATTTTGGGACATACTACGAGCAGTACTTC. The chain carries TRBV2 and TRBJ2-7, with TRBD1 as a possible D gene (6 bases). This CDR3 region has 13 residues. In germline, CDR1 is SNHLY, CDR2 FYNNEI. V lost 7 bases to trimming and J lost 3 bases, with 13 bases between them.

This clone was recorded once. The V gene is TRBV6-5, the J gene TRBJ1-1; D ambiguous. The length of the CDR3 is 13 residues. V lost 2 bases to trimming and J lost 6 bases, with 10 bases between them. Per the germline V gene, CDR1 is MNHEY and CDR2 is SVGAGI. The CDR3 DNA reads as TGTGCCAGCAGTTACGTTGCGGCACCTGAAGCTTTCTTT. This translates into CASSYVAAPEAFF.